This record covers a single T cell receptor (beta chain). Its antigen is not identified. This sample was taken from a study of human T cells and chemical hapten exposure. Looking at the study overall: Patch tests put 0.01% DPC on the upper back, read at 6 days. TCR yield per sample varied, mainly due to pooled library volumes.

TCRdb ran MiXCR on the RACE reads and lists one entry per CDR3 protein. The data contain some 190,000 distinct CDR3 sequences, around 24% of them singletons. General study findings and limits: Controls formed significantly fewer large CDR3 similarity clusters than expanded TCRs did.

Time point described: patch test 1, 2 weeks after DPC sensitization. Treatment noted: therapeutic diphenylcyclopropenone sensitization with weekly scalp DPC. Each donor was an alopecia patient between 18 and 70 years of age who qualified for DPC. The CDR3 loop spans 15 amino acids. Germline CDR1 and CDR2: SQVTM and ANQGSEA. Trimming shortened V by 3 bases and J by 0 bases, and 13 bases separated the two germline ends. This clonotype originated in a woman aged 50 to 60 with alopecia areata. Some clones in this sample may be carry-over from other donors' samples. This chain joins TRBV29-1 and TRBJ2-3; D is uncertain. The material was whole blood, obtained in connection with sensitization to the hapten diphenylcyclopropenone (DPC). The CDR3 loop reads CSVDSKTPSTDTQYF. In DNA, the CDR3 is TGCAGCGTTGACAGCAAAACCCCTAGCACAGATACGCAGTATTTT.